This passage covers 9 T cell receptor beta chains from one sample sequenced in a study of spatial heterogeneity in lung cancer. The sample's time point: blood at routine non-recurrence follow-up after resection. Whole RNA from tumor, nontumor lung or frozen PBMC was sequenced unsorted. TCRdb itself ran the 5' RACE reads through MiXCR, one entry per CDR3 protein. Counted here are around 110,000 distinct CDR3 sequences, 9% to 15% occurring once; the ten biggest clones make up around a sixth. Sample: PBMCs, taken at follow-up. These receptors originate from a male donor with early-stage non-small cell lung cancer.

CDR3 nucleotide sequence: TGTGCCAGCAGCCAAGATCAAGGGGCCTACTACAATGAGCAGTTCTTC. This sequence encodes CASSQDQGAYYNEQFF. V gene TRBV3-1 combines with J gene TRBJ2-1; tentatively, D is TRBD1 (5 bases). Trimming pared 0 bases from V and 3 bases from J, leaving 12 bases between. Germline lookup yields CDR1 LGHDT and CDR2 YNNKEL (reference sequence). The CDR3 loop spans 16 amino acids.

Written as DNA, the CDR3 is TGTGCCAGCAGCCCCTTCAGGGGCGGGGTGGACAATGAGCAGTTCTTC. Its protein product is CASSPFRGGVDNEQFF. V usage is TRBV14 and J usage is TRBJ2-1, with D perhaps being TRBD1 or TRBD2 (6 bases each). The V end was cut by 4 bases, the J end by 5 bases, with 18 bases between. In germline, CDR1 is SGHDN, CDR2 FVKESK. This CDR3 spans 16 amino acids.

This clonotype was seen many times. The DNA of the CDR3 is TGCGCCAGCAGCCAAGATTATAGCAATCAGCCCCAGCATTTT. It yields the protein CASSQDYSNQPQHF. The J gene is TRBJ1-5, the V gene TRBV4-1; D not certain. CDR1 MGHRA and CDR2 YSYEKL come from the germline V gene. There are 14 residues in the CDR3. Trimming took off 0 bases at V and 0 bases at J, with 3 bases between the two ends.

The J gene is TRBJ1-2, the V gene TRBV5-1, with TRBD1 matching 7 bases. The CDR3 totals 16 residues. With V trimmed by 0 bases and J by 7 bases, 12 bases remained unmatched. Germline CDR1 SGHRS, CDR2 YFSETQ. CDR3 amino acids: CASSLDRDSLGGGYTF. DNA of the CDR3: TGCGCCAGCAGCTTGGACCGGGACAGCCTTGGCGGTGGCTACACCTTC.

This chain joins TRBV6-6 and TRBJ2-7, with 8 bases aligning to TRBD1. Germline V gives CDR1 MNHNY, CDR2 SVGAGI (reference sequence). V dropped 7 bases and J dropped 5; count of bases not matched to a gene: 7. The CDR3 has 13 residues. This CDR3 reads CASKAAGGHEQYF. DNA for the CDR3: TGTGCCAGCAAGGCAGCAGGGGGCCACGAGCAGTACTTC.

The table lists this clonotype with many counts. The chain couples TRBV7-6 to TRBJ2-7; 8 positions agree with TRBD1. The CDR3 loop spans 15 amino acids. Germline V CDR1 and CDR2: SGHVS, FNYEAQ. The V and J ends lost 6 bases and 4 bases, in that order; junction bases with no gene match: 11. In DNA, the CDR3 is TGTGCCAGCAGTTCATTCCAGGGGGCGGCGTACGAGCAGTACTTC. Amino acid sequence: CASSSFQGAAYEQYF.

This clonotype was counted only a few times. V and J are TRBV4-1 and TRBJ2-1; tentatively, D is TRBD1 (5 bases). Germline-derived CDR1 and CDR2 are MGHRA and YSYEKL. V dropped 1 base and J dropped 7 bases, with 11 bases sitting between them. This CDR3 is built from 14 residues. The CDR3 coding sequence is TGCGCCAGCAGCCAAGGGATAGGGGTTAATGAGCAGTTCTTC. Translating it yields CASSQGIGVNEQFF.

The chain carries TRBV10-3 and TRBJ1-1, with D maybe TRBD1 (5 bases). The CDR3 is made up of 14 amino acids. Germline-derived CDR1 and CDR2 are ENHRY and SYGVKD. Trimming stripped 8 bases from V and 5 bases from J, with 18 bases between. The CDR3, as DNA: TGTGCCATCGCGGGCCAGGGCGGGCGAACTGAAGCTTTCTTT. It encodes CAIAGQGGRTEAFF.

This chain uses TRBV2 with TRBJ2-7; TRBD2 matches 11 bases. Per germline, CDR1 SNHLY and CDR2 FYNNEI. After removal of 8 bases from V and 1 base from J, the junction contained 7 bases not matched to a gene. The CDR3 runs to 15 residues. CDR3 sequence: CASGLTSGASYEQYF. The CDR3 DNA follows: TGTGCCAGCGGACTGACTAGCGGGGCTTCCTACGAGCAGTACTTC.